This T cell receptor beta chain was documented in a study of T-cell reconstitution after alpha-beta-depleted transplantation in children. Study-wide findings and caveats: At around two months after transplant, the alpha-beta T cells were reportedly derived from several hundred expanded clones that came from non-depleted graft cells. By one year post-transplant, T-cell counts and diversity largely arose from T cells that were newly produced.

In the case of this clonotype: Its cognate antigen is unknown.

Preparation of the TCRbeta library used unique molecular identifiers. One entry per CDR3 protein results from TCRdb running MiXCR on the PCR reads. This table has 500,000 to 750,000 distinct CDR3 sequences, 13% appearing once. The CDR3 runs 14 residues. V was clipped by 1 base and J by 6 bases; unmatched bases: 9. Germline values: CDR1 DFQATT, CDR2 SNEGSKA (reference sequence). This sequence originates from a male patient younger than 18 who had a stem cell transplant for acute myeloid leukemia, so the T cells may come from the graft donor. The source material was PBMCs, mostly from graft donor cells, sampled 360 days after TCRalphabeta/CD19-depleted stem cell transplant. This chain joins TRBV20-1 and TRBJ2-7; TRBD1 matches at 7 bases. CDR3 region: CSARGWGQSSEQYF. CDR3 nucleotides: TGCAGTGCTAGAGGATGGGGACAGTCCAGCGAGCAGTACTTC.